The clone carrying this T cell receptor (beta chain) was detected only a few times. The data are from a study of blood T cell repertoires in COVID-19. This CDR3 has 14 residues. Trimming stripped 4 bases from V and 3 bases from J, with 13 bases between. Per germline, CDR1 SGDLS and CDR2 YYNGEE. Original handling: For nucleated cells, counts were estimated from reference gene primer amplification. Profiling relied on immunoSEQ multiplex PCR, and the TCRdb table lists in-frame clones only, not all of them. That table gives V, J and clone size, and the DNA gave D and trimming. The sample carries about 300,000 clones, nearly 90% recorded once.

The V gene is TRBV9, the J gene TRBJ2-5, with D perhaps TRBD1 (6 bases). Material: peripheral blood. This receptor was obtained from a young woman with COVID-19, enrolled during active disease. The CDR3 DNA reads TGTGCCAGCAGCCCCGAGGACAGTAAAGAGACCCAGTACTTC. It translates to CASSPEDSKETQYF.